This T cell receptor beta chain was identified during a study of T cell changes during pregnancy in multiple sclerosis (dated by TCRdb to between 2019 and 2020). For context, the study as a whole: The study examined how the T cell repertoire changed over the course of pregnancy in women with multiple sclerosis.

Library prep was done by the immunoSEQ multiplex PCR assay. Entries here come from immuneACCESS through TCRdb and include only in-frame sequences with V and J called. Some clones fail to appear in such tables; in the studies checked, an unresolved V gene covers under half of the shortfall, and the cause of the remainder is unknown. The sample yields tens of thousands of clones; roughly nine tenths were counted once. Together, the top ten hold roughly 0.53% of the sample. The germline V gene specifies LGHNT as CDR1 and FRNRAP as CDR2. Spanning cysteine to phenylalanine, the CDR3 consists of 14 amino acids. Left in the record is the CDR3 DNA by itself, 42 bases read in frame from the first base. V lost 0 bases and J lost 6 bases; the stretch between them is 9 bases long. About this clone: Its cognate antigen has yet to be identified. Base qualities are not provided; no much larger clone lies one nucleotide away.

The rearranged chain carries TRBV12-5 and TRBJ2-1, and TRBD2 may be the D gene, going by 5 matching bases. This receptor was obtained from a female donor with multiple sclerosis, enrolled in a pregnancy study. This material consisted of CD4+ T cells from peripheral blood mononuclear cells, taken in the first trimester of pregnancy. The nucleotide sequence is TGTGCTAGTGGTTTGGTACCGGCGGGCAATGAGCAGTTCTTC. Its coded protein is CASGLVPAGNEQFF.